These T cell receptor beta chains were read from a single sample in a study of CD8 T cells in Susac syndrome. Using its own MiXCR run on the immunoSEQ multiplex PCR reads, TCRdb lists one record per CDR3 protein. This table has approximately 200,000 distinct CDR3 sequences, approximately 90% appearing once. Sequencing was performed on CD8+ T cells from PBMCs. Receptors were obtained from a human donor with multiple sclerosis. The CDR3 runs from the conserved cysteine through the conserved F or W. The order of the fields is V gene, J gene, clone size, D gene, CDR3 protein, CDR3 DNA. The D gene is left open where the match is weak. Size tells how often a clone was seen (once, few, many) or the class of an expanded clone, and some rows leave it out.

>TRBV6-5|TRBJ1-2|-|TRBD1
CASSPDRGGGYTF
TGTGCCAGCAGTCCGGACAGGGGTGGCGGCTACACCTTC
>TRBV9|TRBJ2-1|-|-
CASSPPRGRAEQFF
TGTGCCAGCAGCCCCCCCCGTGGGAGAGCTGAGCAGTTCTTC
>TRBV6-5|TRBJ2-7|-|TRBD1
CASSPPDRVVYEQYF
TGTGCCAGCAGTCCCCCGGACAGGGTGGTCTACGAGCAGTACTTC
>TRBV5-1|TRBJ2-1|-|TRBD2
CASSLTSGASPTIPSYNEQFF
TGCGCCAGCAGCCTGACTAGCGGAGCTAGCCCTACTATACCCTCCTACAATGAGCAGTTCTTC
>TRBV27|TRBJ2-1|-|-
CASKGDFYNEQFF
TGTGCCAGCAAGGGCGACTTCTACAATGAGCAGTTCTTC
>TRBV12-5|TRBJ1-1|once|-
CASGLGTDRMNTEAFF
TGTGCTAGTGGTTTGGGTACCGACAGAATGAACACTGAAGCTTTCTTT
>TRBV19|TRBJ2-2|-|-
CASSHDTFTGELFF
TGTGCCAGTAGTCACGACACATTCACCGGGGAGCTGTTTTTT
>TRBV7-8|TRBJ1-1|-|TRBD1
CASSLLPWTGWAEAFF
TGTGCCAGCAGCTTACTTCCCTGGACAGGGTGGGCTGAAGCTTTCTTT
>TRBV6-2/TRBV6-3|TRBJ2-2|once|-
CASRDSINTGELFF
TGTGCCAGCCGGGACTCAATAAACACCGGGGAGCTGTTTTTT
>TRBV25-1|TRBJ2-2|-|TRBD2
CASSEFGPGLATGELFF
TGTGCCAGCAGTGAATTCGGGCCGGGACTAGCTACCGGGGAGCTGTTTTTT
>TRBV20-1|TRBJ2-2|-|TRBD2
CSARSRAGLGTGELFF
TGCAGTGCTAGATCCAGAGCGGGATTGGGCACCGGGGAGCTGTTTTTT
>TRBV12-3/TRBV12-4|TRBJ1-2|-|TRBD1
CASSLGDRSLYGYTF
TGTGCCAGCAGTTTAGGGGACAGGAGCCTATATGGCTACACCTTC
>TRBV30|TRBJ2-3|-|TRBD2
CAWGSGRLSTDTQYF
TGTGCCTGGGGAAGCGGGAGGCTTAGCACAGATACGCAGTATTTT
>TRBV6-5|TRBJ2-7|-|-
CATLGGPSSYEQYF
TGTGCCACCCTGGGGGGGCCTTCCTCCTACGAGCAGTACTTC
>TRBV15|TRBJ1-2|-|TRBD1
CATSSRTGSYGYTF
TGTGCCACCAGCAGCCGGACAGGGAGCTATGGCTACACCTTC
>TRBV30|TRBJ2-2|-|-
CAWRNGAYTGELFF
TGTGCCTGGAGAAACGGGGCCTACACCGGGGAGCTGTTTTTT
>TRBV13|TRBJ2-1|-|TRBD2
CASSPEPAAGVVNEQFF
TGTGCCAGCAGCCCAGAACCCGCAGCGGGGGTCGTTAATGAGCAGTTCTTC
>TRBV12-3/TRBV12-4|TRBJ1-1|-|-
CASSLFRDTPNTEAFF
TGTGCCAGCAGTTTATTCCGGGACACCCCGAACACTGAAGCTTTCTTT
>TRBV9|TRBJ1-1|-|-
CASSAYGTRDTEAFF
TGTGCCAGCAGCGCCTACGGGACAAGGGACACTGAAGCTTTCTTT
>TRBV7-8|TRBJ2-1|-|TRBD2
CASSLRLAGGDEQFF
TGTGCCAGCAGCCTCCGACTAGCGGGAGGGGATGAGCAGTTCTTC
>TRBV23-1|TRBJ2-1|-|-
CAPDQGYEQFF
TGCGCCCCAGATCAGGGGTATGAGCAGTTCTTC
>TRBV2|TRBJ1-5|-|-
CASVGSTLYSNQPQHF
TGTGCCAGCGTTGGATCCACGTTATATAGCAATCAGCCCCAGCATTTT
>TRBV30|TRBJ1-5|-|TRBD1
CAYGVKRRGRQPQHF
TGTGCCTACGGGGTGAAGAGGAGGGGGCGGCAGCCCCAGCATTTT
>TRBV9|TRBJ2-1|-|TRBD1
CASSVEGTGLEQFF
TGTGCCAGCAGCGTAGAGGGGACAGGCCTCGAGCAGTTCTTC
>TRBV11-1|TRBJ1-1|-|-
CASSSRGGGEAFF
TGTGCCAGCAGCTCGAGGGGTGGCGGTGAAGCTTTCTTT
>TRBV6-6|TRBJ1-1|-|TRBD1
CASSIYRDRNTEAFF
TGTGCCAGCAGTATATACCGGGACAGGAACACTGAAGCTTTCTTT
>TRBV27|TRBJ1-2|-|-
CASSLLGAADGYTF
TGTGCCAGCAGCCTCTTAGGGGCAGCGGATGGCTACACCTTC
>TRBV27|TRBJ2-2|-|-
CASSLYGARSGELFF
TGTGCCAGCAGTTTATACGGCGCCAGATCCGGGGAGCTGTTTTTT
>TRBV11-2|TRBJ1-1|-|-
CASSSRGAPNTEAFF
TGTGCCAGCAGCTCCCGGGGGGCTCCGAACACTGAAGCTTTCTTT
>TRBV27|TRBJ1-2|-|-
CASSLAPFSYNEGGYTF
TGTGCCAGCAGTTTAGCCCCATTTAGCTACAACGAGGGCGGCTACACCTTC
>TRBV6-5|TRBJ1-2|once|-
CASSEWTVNYGYTF
TGTGCCAGCAGTGAGTGGACAGTAAACTATGGCTACACCTTC
>TRBV13|TRBJ1-5|-|-
CASSLSGDGDAPQHF
TGTGCCAGCAGCTTATCAGGGGATGGGGATGCGCCCCAGCATTTT
>TRBV2|TRBJ1-2|once|-
CASGGTHYGYTF
TGTGCCAGCGGTGGCACTCACTATGGCTACACCTTC
>TRBV28|TRBJ2-5|-|-
CASNRGQEANQETQYF
TGTGCCAGCAATCGGGGGCAGGAAGCGAACCAAGAGACCCAGTACTTC
>TRBV12-3/TRBV12-4|TRBJ1-4|-|-
CANPTEFTGDNEKLFF
TGTGCCAACCCGACAGAATTCACTGGGGATAATGAAAAACTGTTTTTT
>TRBV13|TRBJ1-2|-|TRBD1
CASSPDRTEGYTF
TGTGCCAGCAGCCCGGACAGGACTGAAGGCTACACCTTC
>TRBV5-6|TRBJ2-4|-|-
CASSFGTFGTKNIQYF
TGTGCCAGCAGCTTCGGGACGTTCGGGACCAAAAACATTCAGTACTTC